These 16 T cell receptor beta chains came from one sample sequenced in a study of T cell repertoires in ileal Crohn's disease. Sequenced by immunoSEQ multiplex PCR; TCRdb stores in-frame clones only, minus some. The sample yields about 9,600 clones, more than 65% seen once. What was sequenced was ileal tissue. These receptors were taken from an adult with Crohn's disease.

V and J are TRBV5-6 and TRBJ1-2, with 8 bases identical to TRBD1. CDR1 is SGHDT and CDR2 is YYEEEE in the germline V gene. CDR3 length equals 14 residues. Germline trimming cut 4 bases from V and 8 bases from J; bases unmatched to any gene: 10. The CDR3 loop reads CASSHQRQGAGYTF. In DNA form, the CDR3 reads TGTGCCAGCAGCCACCAACGGCAGGGGGCGGGCTACACCTTC. Full variable domain (missing parts from reference TRBV5-6 and TRBJ1-2): DAGVTQSPTHLIKTRGQQVTLRCSPKSGHDTVSWYQQALGQGPQFIFQYYEEEERQRGNFPDRFSGHQFPNYSSELNVNALLLGDSALYLCASSHQRQGAGYTFGSGTRLTVV.

The chain has TRBV10-2 and TRBJ2-7; D is unresolved. V lost 6 bases to trimming and J lost 4 bases, with 13 bases between them. The CDR3 is made up of 13 amino acids. Germline lookup yields CDR1 WSHSY and CDR2 SAAADI. The CDR3 nucleotides are TGCGCCAGCAGGGCCGGGTTTCTTTACGAGCAGTACTTC. Encoded protein: CASRAGFLYEQYF.

The chain recombines TRBV25-1 with TRBJ1-1; 7 bases agree with TRBD1. Germline V gene data show CDR1 as MGHDK and CDR2 as SYGVNS. There are 17 residues in the CDR3. Trimming cost V 1 base and J 6 bases; bases outside gene matches: 14. CDR3 nucleotide sequence: TGTGCCAGCAGTGAATTGTCACAGGGGCAGGTGGTTTCTGAAGCTTTCTTT. The encoded protein is CASSELSQGQVVSEAFF.

This clone was observed a single time. The rearrangement links TRBV19 to TRBJ1-3; possibly TRBD1 for D (5 bases). From germline, CDR1 is LNHDA and CDR2 SQIVND (reference sequence). Trimming removed 7 bases from V and 1 base from J, with 17 bases in between. The CDR3 contains 16 residues. CDR3 amino acids: CASTQTAGPSGNTIYF. The CDR3 DNA reads TGTGCCAGTACCCAAACAGCAGGGCCGTCTGGAAACACCATATATTTT. Full variable domain (missing parts from reference TRBV19 and TRBJ1-3): DGGITQSPKYLFRKEGQNVTLSCEQNLNHDAMYWYRQDPGQGLRLIYYSQIVNDFQKGDIAEGYSVSREKKESFPLTVTSAQKNPTAFYLCASTQTAGPSGNTIYFGEGSWLTVV.

V gene TRBV6-1 combines with J gene TRBJ1-1, with TRBD1 identical over 10 bases. Germline trimming cut 0 bases from V and 7 bases from J; bases unmatched to any gene: 2. Germline CDR1 MNHNS, CDR2 SASEGT. The CDR3 is 14 amino acids. As DNA, the CDR3 is TGTGCCAGCAGTGAAGCCAGGACAGGGGGTGAAGCTTTCTTT. Translating it yields CASSEARTGGEAFF.

This sequence joins TRBV9 and TRBJ1-4; D unresolved. From germline, CDR1 is SGDLS and CDR2 YYNGEE. Between the trimmed V and J ends, which lost 0 bases and 4 bases, there was a span of 7 bases. The CDR3 loop spans 14 amino acids. CDR3 DNA: TGTGCCAGCAGCGTAGGAGGGAATAATGAAAAACTGTTTTTT. Translating it yields CASSVGGNNEKLFF.

This clone is medium-sized by share. The chain has TRBV7-9 and TRBJ1-4; D is ambiguous. The CDR3 covers 16 residues. The germline V and J ends were trimmed by 8 bases and 7 bases, with 23 bases remaining between them. Germline assignment: CDR1 SEHNR and CDR2 FQNEAQ (reference sequence). The CDR3 sequence: CASGVWVRGRTEKLFF. CDR3 DNA: TGTGCCAGCGGCGTCTGGGTGAGAGGCCGAACTGAAAAACTGTTTTTT.

The DNA for the CDR3 is TGTGCCAGCAGTGAAGGACGGGCGGGGGAGACCCAGTACTTC. It encodes CASSEGRAGETQYF. The V call is TRBV2, the J call TRBJ2-5, with D possibly TRBD2 on 6 matching bases. Germline V CDR1 and CDR2: SNHLY, FYNNEI. V was cut by 1 base and J by 5 bases, with 11 bases left in between. This CDR3 is 14 amino acids long.

The rearrangement uses TRBV30 and TRBJ2-7; weak D call: TRBD1 (5 bases). CDR1 GTSNPN and CDR2 SVGIG come from the germline V gene (reference sequence). The length of the CDR3 is 14 residues. V lost 8 bases to trimming and J lost 4 bases, with 21 bases between them. CDR3: CATQPRDRVYEQYF. Written as DNA, the CDR3 is TGTGCCACCCAACCCCGAGACAGAGTTTACGAGCAGTACTTC.

V gene TRBV5-1 combines with J gene TRBJ2-7; 9 bases are shared with TRBD2. CDR3 size: 15 residues. The germline gives CDR1 SGHRS, CDR2 YFSETQ. J was trimmed by 7 bases and V by 4 bases; bases with no gene match: 12. For the CDR3, the DNA is TGCGCCAGCAGCCCCGGAGTAGCGGGAGCGGTAGAGCAGTACTTC. Encoded protein: CASSPGVAGAVEQYF. Based on the CDR3 plus reference TRBV5-1 and TRBJ2-7, the full variable domain is KAGVTQTPRYLIKTRGQQVTLSCSPISGHRSVSWYQQTPGQGLQFLFEYFSETQRNKGNFPGRFSGRQFSNSRSEMNVSTLELGDSALYLCASSPGVAGAVEQYFGPGTRLTVT.

The V gene is TRBV2, the J gene TRBJ2-4, with 12 bases fitting TRBD2. V lost 2 bases and J lost 0; bases outside the gene matches: 11. Germline CDR1 SNHLY, CDR2 FYNNEI. The CDR3 is 20 residues long. The CDR3 nucleotides read TGTGCCAGCAGTGAATTGGAGGGAGGACTAGCGGGGCTAGCCAAAAACATTCAGTACTTC. Its protein product is CASSELEGGLAGLAKNIQYF.

This clone was observed a single time. The chain carries TRBV5-1 and TRBJ2-5; 9 bases align to TRBD2. The CDR3 contains 19 residues. Germline trimming cut 0 bases from V and 5 bases from J; bases unmatched to any gene: 17. Germline CDR1 reads SGHRS; CDR2 reads YFSETQ. The CDR3 nucleotides read TGCGCCAGCAGCTTGGGGCGCGCGTGGAATAGCGGGAGAGTGGAGACCCAGTACTTC. Its translation is CASSLGRAWNSGRVETQYF.

V gene TRBV5-4 combines with J gene TRBJ2-3; 12 nucleotides align to TRBD2. The V and J ends lost 3 bases and 1 base, in that order; junction bases with no gene match: 3. This CDR3 region has 16 residues. CDR1 and CDR2 (germline): SGHNT, YYREEE (reference sequence). The CDR3 sequence is CASSSSGGARTDTQYF. The CDR3, as DNA: TGTGCCAGCAGCTCTAGCGGGGGGGCGCGCACAGATACGCAGTATTTT. Filled out from reference TRBV5-4 and TRBJ2-3, the complete variable domain reads ETGVTQSPTHLIKTRGQQVTLRCSSQSGHNTVSWYQQALGQGPQFIFQYYREEENGRGNFPPRFSGLQFPNYSSELNVNALELDDSALYLCASSSSGGARTDTQYFGPGTRLTVL.

The V call is TRBV27, the J call TRBJ2-2, with D maybe TRBD1 (6 bases). Trimming left V 3 bases short and J 1 base short, with 9 bases between. Germline V gene sequence: CDR1 MNHEY, CDR2 SMNVEV (reference sequence). There are 15 residues in the CDR3. CDR3 region: CASSFQTGNTGELFF. Written as DNA, the CDR3 is TGTGCCAGCAGTTTCCAGACAGGGAACACCGGGGAGCTGTTTTTT.

The sample holds a few counts of this clone. The chain has TRBV29-1 and TRBJ2-3; no clear D. The germline gives CDR1 SQVTM, CDR2 ANQGSEA. V dropped 5 bases and J dropped 0 bases, with 12 bases sitting between them. This CDR3 is built from 14 residues. CDR3: CSVMGSTSTDTQYF. The CDR3 coding sequence is TGCAGCGTTATGGGCTCCACTAGCACAGATACGCAGTATTTT.

The V and J genes are TRBV11-2 and TRBJ2-7; TRBD1 might be the D (5 bases). The CDR3 length is 15 residues. From germline, CDR1 is SGHAT and CDR2 FQNNGV. V was pared by 1 base and J by 2 bases, with 12 bases between. Here the CDR3 DNA reads TGTGCCAGCAGCTTAGGTAGGGGTAGGACCTACGAGCAGTACTTC. As protein: CASSLGRGRTYEQYF.